Below are 27 T cell receptor beta chains sequenced from a single sample in a study of blood T cell repertoires in COVID-19. Assay: immunoSEQ multiplex PCR; the TCRdb copy retains only in-frame clones and omits some. The table has roughly 360,000 clones, 88% seen once. Sequenced: PBMCs or T cells enriched from blood (not recorded which). All receptors derive from a woman aged 30 to 39 with acute COVID-19.

J is TRBJ1-6 and V is TRBV30, with D possibly TRBD1 on 5 matching bases. V was shortened by 3 bases and J by 0 bases, with 12 bases between the two germline ends. There are 16 residues in the CDR3. Germline V gene data show CDR1 as GTSNPN and CDR2 as SVGIG (reference sequence). Written as DNA, the CDR3 is TGTGCCTGGAGAGCCAGGGCTTTCTCCTATAATTCACCCCTCCACTTT. Protein: CAWRARAFSYNSPLHF.

This clone has only one observation. The genes are TRBV7-9 and TRBJ2-2; weak D call: TRBD2 (6 bases). CDR1 is SEHNR and CDR2 is FQNEAQ in the germline V gene (reference sequence). The CDR3 is 13 amino acids. Between the trimmed V and J ends, which lost 6 bases and 2 bases, there was a span of 7 bases. The CDR3: CASRGGNTGELFF. The CDR3 DNA reads as TGTGCCAGCAGGGGGGGAAACACCGGGGAGCTGTTTTTT.

The chain links TRBV9 to TRBJ2-3; 9 nucleotides line up with TRBD1. V shed 8 bases, J shed 6 bases, and the junction held 10 bases outside the gene matches. Germline lookup yields CDR1 SGDLS and CDR2 YYNGEE. CDR3 size: 14 residues. The CDR3 coding sequence is TGTGCCAGTGGGACAGGGTTGAAAGGGGATACGCAGTATTTT. Protein: CASGTGLKGDTQYF.

The chain uses TRBV2 and TRBJ1-5; TRBD1 might be the D (6 bases). The length of the CDR3 is 19 residues. The V end was cut by 6 bases, the J end by 2 bases, with 26 bases between. The germline CDR1 and CDR2 sequences are SNHLY and FYNNEI. CDR3 residues: CASRPDGTLTNRGNQPQHF. CDR3 DNA: TGTGCCAGCAGGCCCGACGGGACACTTACAAATAGGGGCAATCAGCCCCAGCATTTT. Supplemented by reference TRBV2 and TRBJ1-5, the full variable domain reads EPEVTQTPSHQVTQMGQEVILRCVPISNHLYFYWYRQILGQKVEFLVSFYNNEISEKSEIFDDQFSVERPDGSNFTLKIRSTKLEDSAMYFCASRPDGTLTNRGNQPQHFGDGTRLSIL.

The chain has TRBV19 and TRBJ1-1; 7 positions agree with TRBD1. Unmatched junction bases numbered 16, after V lost 6 bases and J lost 3 bases. This CDR3 has 17 amino acids. CDR1 and CDR2 from the germline V gene are LNHDA and SQIVND (reference sequence). CDR3 protein: CASSTPTGASGDTEAFF. CDR3 in DNA: TGTGCCAGTAGCACCCCCACAGGGGCCTCGGGGGACACTGAAGCTTTCTTT.

The chain is built from TRBV7-3 and TRBJ1-1, with D possibly matching TRBD1 (5 bases). CDR3 length: 15 amino acids. CDR1 is SGHTA and CDR2 is FQGTGA in the germline V gene. Between the trimmed V and J ends, which lost 0 bases and 4 bases, there was a span of 12 bases. DNA for the CDR3: TGTGCCAGCAGCTTAACGGGGCCTCCCCGCACTGAAGCTTTCTTT. This translates into CASSLTGPPRTEAFF.

The gene calls are TRBV2 and TRBJ2-7; 8 nucleotides align to TRBD2. V gave up 4 bases and J gave up 3 bases; unmatched junction bases: 5. Per the germline V gene, CDR1 is SNHLY and CDR2 is FYNNEI. The CDR3 has 14 residues. CDR3 nucleotide sequence: TGTGCCAGCAGTGGAGAGCGGGGGTTCTACGAGCAGTACTTC. Protein: CASSGERGFYEQYF.

The chain is built from TRBV28 and TRBJ2-4, with 10 bases identical to TRBD1. The CDR3 contains 16 residues. V shed 6 bases and J 2 bases; nucleotides not matched to a gene: 7. CDR1 is MDHEN and CDR2 is SYDVKM in the germline V gene. The chain's CDR3 is CASSIPGQGPKNIQYF. CDR3 DNA sequence: TGTGCCAGCAGCATACCGGGACAGGGGCCCAAAAACATTCAGTACTTC. Based on the CDR3 plus reference TRBV28 and TRBJ2-4, the full variable domain is DVKVTQSSRYLVKRTGEKVFLECVQDMDHENMFWYRQDPGLGLRLIYFSYDVKMKEKGDIPEGYSVSREKKERFSLILESASTNQTSMYLCASSIPGQGPKNIQYFGAGTRLSVL.

V and J are TRBV30 and TRBJ2-5, with a tentative D call TRBD1 (5 bases). This CDR3 spans 16 amino acids. The germline V and J ends were trimmed by 0 bases and 1 base, with 15 bases remaining between them. CDR1 and CDR2 from the germline V gene are GTSNPN and SVGIG (reference sequence). The CDR3 spells CAWSVAPTAIQETQYF. In DNA, the CDR3 is TGTGCCTGGAGTGTAGCCCCGACAGCCATCCAAGAGACCCAGTACTTC.

The chain combines TRBV18 with TRBJ2-3, with TRBD2 as a possible D gene (6 bases). V was clipped by 6 bases and J by 2 bases, with 15 bases between them. The CDR3 is 15 residues long. Germline CDR1 and CDR2: KGHSH and LQKENI. The DNA of the CDR3 is TGTGCCAGCTCCCCGGGACTCGGGAACACAGATACGCAGTATTTT. This encodes CASSPGLGNTDTQYF.

Of note for this clone: Other DNA sequences in this specimen translate into the identical CDR3. The chain has TRBV29-1 and TRBJ2-7, with 7 bases identical to TRBD2. The junction had 8 bases not matched to a gene; V was cut back by 0 bases and J by 3 bases. CDR3 length: 15 residues. The germline gives CDR1 SQVTM, CDR2 ANQGSEA. The CDR3 sequence is CSVEDQRGADYEQYF. The CDR3 nucleotides read TGCAGCGTTGAAGATCAGCGGGGCGCAGACTACGAGCAGTACTTC.

The chain links TRBV29-1 to TRBJ1-2; D ambiguous. The CDR3 spans 13 residues. Trimming shortened V by 4 bases and J by 8 bases, and 17 bases separated the two germline ends. Germline CDR1 is SQVTM and CDR2 is ANQGSEA. CDR3 bases: TGCAGCGTTGCCGCTGGTGGAGGAACCGGCTACACCTTC. It codes for CSVAAGGGTGYTF.

The chain employs TRBV2 and TRBJ2-1; the D gene is possibly TRBD2 (6 bases). V lost 7 bases and J 5 bases, leaving 21 bases between the germline ends. The CDR3 extends over 16 amino acids. The germline V gene has CDR1 SNHLY and CDR2 FYNNEI. CDR3 sequence reads: CASTGGGGLGHNEQFF. The CDR3 DNA follows: TGTGCCAGCACCGGGGGTGGCGGGCTTGGTCACAATGAGCAGTTCTTC.

The V gene is TRBV6-6, the J gene TRBJ2-7; 8 bases agree with TRBD1. CDR1 and CDR2 from the germline V gene are MNHNY and SVGAGI (reference sequence). Trimming at V came to 2 bases and at J to 4 bases, leaving 4 bases not matched to a gene. CDR3 length: 14 residues. The CDR3 DNA sequence: TGTGCCAGCAGTTACGGACAGGGTAGTTACGAGCAGTACTTC. This translates into CASSYGQGSYEQYF.

This clone was recorded only once. This chain uses TRBV10-3 with TRBJ1-2; 8 bases match TRBD1. The CDR3 is 13 residues long. Germline CDR1 ENHRY, CDR2 SYGVKD. V lost 10 bases, J lost 5 bases, and 9 bases stayed unmatched. The CDR3 DNA reads TGTGCCACAACAGGGGGTTCGAAGTATGGCTACACCTTC. It translates to CATTGGSKYGYTF.

Points on this clone: Other DNA sequences from this sample encode an identical CDR3 as well. This chain joins TRBV5-1 and TRBJ1-6; 7 nucleotides match TRBD1. This CDR3 is built from 14 residues. V lost 0 bases and J lost 7; bases outside the gene matches: 1. From germline, CDR1 is SGHRS and CDR2 YFSETQ. Here the CDR3 reads CASSLGDRNSPLHF. CDR3 nucleotide sequence: TGCGCCAGCAGCTTGGGGGACAGAAATTCACCCCTCCACTTT.

The gene calls are TRBV7-9 and TRBJ1-1; no clear D gene. V lost 5 bases to trimming and J lost 0 bases, with 7 bases between them. CDR1 and CDR2 from the germline V gene are SEHNR and FQNEAQ (reference sequence). The CDR3 is made up of 13 amino acids. As DNA, the CDR3 is TGTGCCAGCAGCGTCACTTTGAACACTGAAGCTTTCTTT. Encoded protein: CASSVTLNTEAFF. The whole variable domain, remainder taken from reference TRBV7-9 and TRBJ1-1, is DTGVSQNPRHKITKRGQNVTFRCDPISEHNRLYWYRQTLGQGPEFLTYFQNEAQLEKSRLLSDRFSAERPKGSFSTLEIQRTEQGDSAMYLCASSVTLNTEAFFGQGTRLTVV.

The chain is built from TRBV21-1 and TRBJ2-7; the tabulated D call, TRBD1, remains unverified against the DNA. TRBV21-1 is labeled a pseudogene. The CDR3 runs 20 residues. In DNA form, the CDR3 reads TGTGCCAGCAGCAATTGTCGGGCCGGACAGGGTCGGGCCCGCTTATACGAGCAGTACTTC. Residues: CASSNCRAGQGRARLYEQYF.

The rearrangement joins TRBV6-5 to TRBJ1-1, with 10 bases fitting TRBD1. V shed 6 bases and J 5 bases; nucleotides not matched to a gene: 9. Germline V gives CDR1 MNHEY, CDR2 SVGAGI. This CDR3 is built from 15 residues. The CDR3 loop reads CASSSRTGGLTEAFF. Written as DNA, the CDR3 is TGTGCCAGCAGCTCGAGGACAGGGGGATTAACTGAAGCTTTCTTT.

The rearrangement joins TRBV24-1 to TRBJ1-2; 9 bases line up with TRBD1. Germline CDR1 reads KGHDR; CDR2 reads SFDVKD. With V trimmed by 4 bases and J by 7 bases, 15 bases remained unmatched. The CDR3 contains 17 residues. CDR3 region: CATSDPKGGQGSFGYTF. For the CDR3, the DNA is TGTGCCACCAGTGACCCAAAGGGAGGACAGGGGTCGTTTGGCTACACCTTC.

In this sample, this clone turned up a few times. J is TRBJ2-7 and V is TRBV21-1; the table's D call, TRBD1, has no DNA check behind it. TRBV21-1 is a pseudogene locus. The CDR3 has 14 residues. CDR3 in DNA: TGTGCCAGCAGCAAAGGCTGTTTGACATCCGAGCAGTACTTC. It specifies CASSKGCLTSEQYF.

This chain connects TRBV9 to TRBJ2-3; 10 bases map to TRBD1. The CDR3 covers 17 residues. Unmatched junction bases numbered 11, after V lost 2 bases and J lost 5 bases. Germline-derived CDR1 and CDR2 are SGDLS and YYNGEE. The CDR3 spells CASSVSSGQGPIDTQYF. The DNA for the CDR3 is TGTGCCAGCAGCGTTTCTTCGGGACAGGGGCCGATAGATACGCAGTATTTT.

The rearrangement uses TRBV5-1 and TRBJ2-7; 7 bases are a match to TRBD1. Looked up from germline, CDR1 is SGHRS and CDR2 is YFSETQ. This CDR3 region has 14 residues. Losses at the gene ends were 0 bases for V and 3 bases for J; bases not matched to a gene: 3. CDR3 bases: TGCGCCAGCAGCTTGGGCCCAGGGGGCTACGAGCAGTACTTC. Protein: CASSLGPGGYEQYF. Full variable domain (rest looked up from reference TRBV5-1 and TRBJ2-7): KAGVTQTPRYLIKTRGQQVTLSCSPISGHRSVSWYQQTPGQGLQFLFEYFSETQRNKGNFPGRFSGRQFSNSRSEMNVSTLELGDSALYLCASSLGPGGYEQYFGPGTRLTVT.

The chain joins TRBV7-9 to TRBJ1-3, with no clear D. In germline, CDR1 is SEHNR, CDR2 FQNEAQ (reference sequence). Trimming cost V 1 base and J 3 bases, with 16 bases left between them. The CDR3 is 17 amino acids. The CDR3 protein is CASSLVRPDNFGNTIYF. The CDR3, as DNA: TGTGCCAGCAGCTTAGTTCGGCCAGACAACTTTGGAAACACCATATATTTT.

This clone was detected only a few times. V gene TRBV7-9 combines with J gene TRBJ1-2; no reliable D call. V lost 6 bases to trimming and J lost 4 bases, with 12 bases between them. This CDR3 is built from 13 residues. Germline V gives CDR1 SEHNR, CDR2 FQNEAQ (reference sequence). CDR3 residues: CASSRVEVYGYTF. The CDR3 DNA follows: TGTGCCAGCAGTCGGGTGGAGGTCTATGGCTACACCTTC.

The V call is TRBV30, the J call TRBJ1-5; perhaps TRBD1 as D (5 bases). CDR1 and CDR2 (germline): GTSNPN, SVGIG (reference sequence). CDR3 length equals 14 residues. V dropped 1 base and J dropped 0 bases, with 7 bases sitting between them. The CDR3 nucleotides are TGTGCCTGGAGTGCAGGGTATAGCAATCAGCCCCAGCATTTT. Translated: CAWSAGYSNQPQHF.

This clone has a single count. This chain links TRBV2 with TRBJ2-2; weak D call: TRBD2 (5 bases). V lost 7 bases and J 5 bases, leaving 14 bases between the germline ends. In germline, CDR1 is SNHLY, CDR2 FYNNEI. The CDR3 loop spans 14 amino acids. The CDR3 protein is CASTPGIMTGELFF. CDR3 sequence (DNA): TGTGCCAGCACTCCCGGGATCATGACCGGGGAGCTGTTTTTT.